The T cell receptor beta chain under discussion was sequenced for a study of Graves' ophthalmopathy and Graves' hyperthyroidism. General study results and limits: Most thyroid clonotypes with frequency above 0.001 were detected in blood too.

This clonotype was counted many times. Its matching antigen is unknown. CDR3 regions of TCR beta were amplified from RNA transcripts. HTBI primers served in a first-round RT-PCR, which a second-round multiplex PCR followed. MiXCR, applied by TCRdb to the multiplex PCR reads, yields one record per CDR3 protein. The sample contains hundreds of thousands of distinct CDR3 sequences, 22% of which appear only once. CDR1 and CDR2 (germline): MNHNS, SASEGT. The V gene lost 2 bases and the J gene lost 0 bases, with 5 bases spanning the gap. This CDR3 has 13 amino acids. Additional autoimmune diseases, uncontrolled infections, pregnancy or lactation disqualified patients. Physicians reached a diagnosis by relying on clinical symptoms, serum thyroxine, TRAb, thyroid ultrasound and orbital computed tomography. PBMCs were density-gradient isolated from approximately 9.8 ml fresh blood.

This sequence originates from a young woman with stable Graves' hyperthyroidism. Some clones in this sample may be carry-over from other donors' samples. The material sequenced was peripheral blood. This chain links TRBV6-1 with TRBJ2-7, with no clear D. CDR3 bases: TGTGCCAGCAGTGAACCACCCTCCTACGAGCAGTACTTC. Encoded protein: CASSEPPSYEQYF.